Listed here are 26 T cell receptor beta chains from one sample, sequenced in a study of blood T cell repertoires in COVID-19. Sequenced by immunoSEQ multiplex PCR; TCRdb stores in-frame clones only, minus some. The sample has 300,000 or so clones, more than 75% seen once; the top ten hold about 10%. The sequenced sample was PBMCs or T cells enriched from blood (not recorded which). These receptors all come from a woman younger than 30 who had recovered from COVID-19.

V and J are TRBV11-3 and TRBJ2-1; 9 bases match TRBD2. The CDR3 spans 17 residues. Trimming removed 1 base from V and 3 bases from J; junction bases left unmatched: 7. The germline gives CDR1 SGHNT, CDR2 YENEEA. The CDR3 nucleotides are TGTGCCAGCAGCTTAGGACCTAGCGGGACCTTCTACAATGAGCAGTTCTTC. Translating gives CASSLGPSGTFYNEQFF.

J is TRBJ2-1 and V is TRBV5-1; 9 bases agree with TRBD1. Losses at the gene ends were 5 bases for V and 2 bases for J; bases not matched to a gene: 17. The CDR3 has 19 residues. Germline assignment: CDR1 SGHRS and CDR2 YFSETQ. The CDR3 bases are TGCGCCAGCAGGCGACCGGGACAGGGTGAATTTAGGCCCTACAATGAGCAGTTCTTC. Its protein product is CASRRPGQGEFRPYNEQFF.

The chain uses TRBV7-9 and TRBJ1-1, with TRBD1 matching 9 bases. Germline V gene data show CDR1 as SEHNR and CDR2 as FQNEAQ (reference sequence). This CDR3 is 14 amino acids long. V lost 5 bases and J lost 3; bases outside the gene matches: 4. The CDR3 region is CASSPRTGDTEAFF. Written as DNA, the CDR3 is TGTGCCAGCAGCCCACGGACAGGGGACACTGAAGCTTTCTTT.

This chain joins TRBV21-1 and TRBJ1-3; TRBD1 is taken as the D call from the table, unchecked against the DNA. TRBV21-1 is shown as a pseudogene. This CDR3 is built from 18 residues. This chain's CDR3 is CASSKERQGSISGNTIYF. The CDR3, as DNA: TGTGCCAGCAGCAAAGAGAGACAGGGGAGTATCTCGGGAAACACCATATATTTT.

This clone was seen only once. This sequence joins TRBV4-1 and TRBJ1-2; 10 bases agree with TRBD1. CDR3 size: 15 residues. The germline CDR1 and CDR2 sequences are MGHRA and YSYEKL. V shed 3 bases, J shed 7 bases, and the junction held 8 bases outside the gene matches. The CDR3 DNA sequence: TGCGCCAGCAGCCAGCCGGGACAGGGGTTTCGTGGCTACACCTTC. Residues: CASSQPGQGFRGYTF.

The J gene is TRBJ1-2, the V gene TRBV3-1 (or the pseudogene TRBV3-2), with a possible D match to TRBD1 (6 bases). The length of the CDR3 is 13 residues. CDR1 is LGHDT and CDR2 is YNNKEL in the germline V gene (reference sequence). The V end lost 4 bases, the J end lost 5 bases, and 11 bases lay between the germline ends. In nucleotides, the CDR3 is TGTGCCAGCAGCCCGGACAGATATTATGGCTACACCTTC. This encodes CASSPDRYYGYTF.

This clone was counted a few times. The chain uses TRBV9 and TRBJ2-7, with D perhaps TRBD1 (6 bases). The germline V gene encodes CDR1 SGDLS and CDR2 YYNGEE. V lost 3 bases and J lost 0, with 13 bases in between. The CDR3 runs to 15 residues. The CDR3 loop reads CASSAEDSSSYEQYF. CDR3 nucleotide sequence: TGTGCCAGCAGCGCCGAGGACAGCTCCTCCTACGAGCAGTACTTC.

This clone was observed a single time. The genes are TRBV30 and TRBJ1-2; 7 nucleotides agree with TRBD1. The CDR3 contains 17 residues. The germline V gene encodes CDR1 GTSNPN and CDR2 SVGIG (reference sequence). The V and J ends lost 3 bases and 3 bases, in that order; junction bases with no gene match: 16. In nucleotides, the CDR3 is TGTGCCTGGAGGCAATGGACAGGTTCCCCTAGGGACTATGGCTACACCTTC. Encoded protein: CAWRQWTGSPRDYGYTF.

The rearrangement links TRBV13 to TRBJ1-5; no reliable D call. V lost 2 bases and J 5 bases, leaving 4 bases between the germline ends. CDR3 length equals 12 residues. Germline loops: CDR1 PRHDT, CDR2 FYEKMQ (reference sequence). The CDR3 here is CASSLRDQPQHF. CDR3 sequence (DNA): TGTGCCAGCAGCTTACGGGATCAGCCCCAGCATTTT.

The rearrangement links TRBV18 to TRBJ2-2, with 15 positions matching TRBD2. With 2 bases clipped from V and 0 bases from J, the junction kept 1 base outside the gene matches. The CDR3 runs to 18 residues. CDR1 is KGHSH and CDR2 is LQKENI in the germline V gene. CDR3 protein: CASSPGTSGGPNTGELFF. CDR3 DNA: TGTGCCAGCTCACCAGGGACTAGCGGGGGGCCGAACACCGGGGAGCTGTTTTTT.

This clone turned up a few times. The chain employs TRBV27 and TRBJ2-7, with D possibly being TRBD1 (6 bases). The CDR3 runs to 15 residues. Germline lookup yields CDR1 MNHEY and CDR2 SMNVEV (reference sequence). V was clipped by 6 bases and J by 2 bases, with 17 bases between them. CDR3 in amino acids: CASRRQGQGTYEQYF. The CDR3 DNA sequence: TGTGCCAGCAGGAGGCAGGGGCAGGGTACCTACGAGCAGTACTTC.

The V gene is TRBV7-2, the J gene TRBJ1-2; the D is unclear. There are 15 residues in the CDR3. Germline V gives CDR1 SGHTA, CDR2 FQGNSA. Trimming took off 2 bases at V and 8 bases at J, with 18 bases between the two ends. The chain's CDR3 is CASSLLTSGGYGYTF. CDR3 DNA sequence: TGTGCCAGCAGCTTATTAACATCGGGAGGGTACGGCTACACCTTC.

The rearrangement links TRBV5-1 to TRBJ1-4; possible D gene TRBD1, 5 bases. CDR1 and CDR2 from the germline V gene are SGHRS and YFSETQ. Trimming pared 2 bases from V and 6 bases from J, leaving 14 bases between. The CDR3 has 15 amino acids. The CDR3 is CASSFGTSKDEKLFF. The DNA of the CDR3 is TGCGCCAGCAGCTTTGGGACTTCTAAGGATGAAAAACTGTTTTTT. Based on the CDR3 plus reference TRBV5-1 and TRBJ1-4, the full variable domain is KAGVTQTPRYLIKTRGQQVTLSCSPISGHRSVSWYQQTPGQGLQFLFEYFSETQRNKGNFPGRFSGRQFSNSRSEMNVSTLELGDSALYLCASSFGTSKDEKLFFGSGTQLSVL.

V and J are TRBV5-4 and TRBJ2-2; 8 bases are shared with TRBD2. This CDR3 is 16 amino acids long. The germline V gene has CDR1 SGHNT and CDR2 YYREEE (reference sequence). Trimming removed 0 bases from V and 4 bases from J; junction bases left unmatched: 5. As DNA, the CDR3 is TGTGCCAGCAGCTTGGTGGGACTAGGGCCCACCGGGGAGCTGTTTTTT. This gives the protein CASSLVGLGPTGELFF.

The chain employs TRBV5-1 and TRBJ2-1; 8 bases line up with TRBD1. V shed 5 bases and J 5 bases; nucleotides not matched to a gene: 6. The germline V gene encodes CDR1 SGHRS and CDR2 YFSETQ. The CDR3 has 14 amino acids. The chain's CDR3 is CASRDRASHNEQFF. The CDR3 coding sequence is TGCGCCAGCAGGGACAGGGCTAGCCACAATGAGCAGTTCTTC.

V usage is TRBV27 and J usage is TRBJ1-6, with D possibly being TRBD1 (5 bases). Germline CDR1 MNHEY, CDR2 SMNVEV (reference sequence). CDR3 size: 15 residues. The germline V and J ends were trimmed by 0 bases and 8 bases, with 11 bases remaining between them. The CDR3 spells CASSLSVGAHSPLHF. The CDR3 bases are TGTGCCAGCAGTTTATCAGTAGGGGCGCATTCACCCCTCCACTTT.

The chain couples TRBV7-3 to TRBJ2-3; tentative D call: TRBD2 (5 bases). In germline, CDR1 is SGHTA, CDR2 FQGTGA. The CDR3 has 17 residues. V was cut by 0 bases and J by 4 bases, with 17 bases left in between. The CDR3 coding sequence is TGTGCCAGCAGCTTAACGGGTGGGAGTGGGTCCCCAGATACGCAGTATTTT. It yields the protein CASSLTGGSGSPDTQYF.

This chain connects TRBV6-5 to TRBJ1-2, with TRBD1 matching over 7 bases. The CDR3 consists of 14 residues. The germline CDR1 and CDR2 sequences are MNHEY and SVGAGI. Trimming took 2 bases from V and 5 from J; bases not matched to a gene: 5. CDR3 in amino acids: CASSYRGPGYGYTF. The CDR3 DNA follows: TGTGCCAGCAGTTACAGGGGGCCTGGATATGGCTACACCTTC.

The J gene is TRBJ1-6, the V gene TRBV2; TRBD1 is a possible D gene (5 bases). Germline lookup yields CDR1 SNHLY and CDR2 FYNNEI. The CDR3 length is 13 residues. V dropped 11 bases and J dropped 6 bases, with 14 bases sitting between them. CDR3 bases: TGTGCCGGGGCCGGGGGGAGTAATTCACCCCTCCACTTT. This sequence encodes CAGAGGSNSPLHF.

With regard to this clone: The germline gene is not matched at one end of the junction; a read error may be the cause. The chain has TRBV5-1 and TRBJ2-7; D is unresolved. Germline V gene sequence: CDR1 SGHRS, CDR2 YFSETQ. The CDR3 is made up of 11 amino acids. Here the CDR3 reads CASSSNYGQYF. In DNA, the CDR3 is TGCGCCAGCAGCTCAAACTACGGGCAGTACTTC.

The V and J genes are TRBV18 and TRBJ2-5; maybe TRBD1 (6 bases). The germline V gene has CDR1 KGHSH and CDR2 LQKENI. The CDR3 contains 13 residues. Trimming took off 5 bases at V and 2 bases at J, with 9 bases between the two ends. In DNA form, the CDR3 reads TGTGCCAGCTCATTGGGACATCAAGAGACCCAGTACTTC. It encodes CASSLGHQETQYF.

The chain carries TRBV27 and TRBJ2-1; D is undetermined. V lost 5 bases and J lost 4, with 15 bases in between. Germline-derived CDR1 and CDR2 are MNHEY and SMNVEV (reference sequence). This CDR3 has 15 residues. The CDR3 sequence: CASSPIPTMYNEQFF. The CDR3 coding sequence is TGTGCCAGCAGTCCCATCCCGACAATGTACAATGAGCAGTTCTTC.

The chain combines TRBV7-3 with TRBJ2-5; 8 nucleotides line up with TRBD2. Germline loops: CDR1 SGHTA, CDR2 FQGTGA. With V trimmed by 0 bases and J by 4 bases, 1 base remained unmatched. The CDR3 spans 14 residues. CDR3 protein: CASSLTAGGETQYF. The CDR3 DNA follows: TGTGCCAGCAGCTTAACGGCGGGGGGAGAGACCCAGTACTTC.

In this sample, this clone turned up many times. This rearrangement joins TRBV6-4 to TRBJ1-5, with a possible D match to TRBD1 (5 bases). Germline CDR1 and CDR2: MRHNA and SNTAGT. There are 17 residues in the CDR3. Trimming stripped 0 bases from V and 4 bases from J, with 16 bases between. The CDR3 DNA reads TGTGCCAGCAGTGACTCGAAAGTACAGGAATTAAATCAGCCCCAGCATTTT. Translating gives CASSDSKVQELNQPQHF.

The chain has TRBV5-1 and TRBJ2-1; D may correspond to TRBD1 or TRBD2 (5 bases each). CDR3 length equals 12 residues. Germline V gene data show CDR1 as SGHRS and CDR2 as YFSETQ. Deletions cut 4 bases from V and 12 bases from J, with 14 bases between. The CDR3 DNA reads as TGCGCCAGCAGCCTGGGGGTAGAGGTGCAGTTCTTC. This translates into CASSLGVEVQFF. Supplemented by reference TRBV5-1 and TRBJ2-1, the full variable domain reads KAGVTQTPRYLIKTRGQQVTLSCSPISGHRSVSWYQQTPGQGLQFLFEYFSETQRNKGNFPGRFSGRQFSNSRSEMNVSTLELGDSALYLCASSLGVEVQFFGPGTRLTVL.

J is TRBJ2-5 and V is TRBV7-6; 7 bases align to TRBD1. V was pared by 3 bases and J by 2 bases, with 3 bases of the junction left unmatched. The CDR3 runs to 14 residues. CDR1 and CDR2 from the germline V gene are SGHVS and FNYEAQ. The CDR3 DNA is TGTGCCAGCAGCTTTACGACAGGGCAAGAGACCCAGTACTTC. Its protein product is CASSFTTGQETQYF.